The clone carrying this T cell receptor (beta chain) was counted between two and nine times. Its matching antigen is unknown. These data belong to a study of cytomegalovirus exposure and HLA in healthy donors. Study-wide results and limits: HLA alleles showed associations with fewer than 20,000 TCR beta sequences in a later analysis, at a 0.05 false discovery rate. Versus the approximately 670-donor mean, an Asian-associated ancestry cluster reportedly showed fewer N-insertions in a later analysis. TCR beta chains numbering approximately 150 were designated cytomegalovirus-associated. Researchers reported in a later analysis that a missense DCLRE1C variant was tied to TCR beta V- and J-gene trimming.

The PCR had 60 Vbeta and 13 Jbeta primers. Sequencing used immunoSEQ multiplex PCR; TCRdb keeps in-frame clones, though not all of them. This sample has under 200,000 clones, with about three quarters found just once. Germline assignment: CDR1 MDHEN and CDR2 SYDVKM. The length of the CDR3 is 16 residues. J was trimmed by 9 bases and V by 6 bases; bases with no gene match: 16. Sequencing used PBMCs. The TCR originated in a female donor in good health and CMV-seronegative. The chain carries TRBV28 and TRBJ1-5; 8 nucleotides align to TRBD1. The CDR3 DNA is TGTGCCAGCAGCCCGCTCAGACCGACAGGGGCGAGGCCCCAGCATTTT. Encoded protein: CASSPLRPTGARPQHF.